Below, 27 T cell receptor beta chains from the same sample are listed, as sequenced in a study of spatial heterogeneity in lung cancer (dated by TCRdb to between 2018 and 2020). No cognate antigen is known for these TCRs. Preparation of the library involved 5' RACE. The sequencer was a NextSeq 500. TCRdb reanalyzed the raw reads on its own, using fastp at Q25 for trimming and MiXCR for clone calling, and kept in-frame beta chains. Rows are combined by CDR3 protein, so each entry shows the most common genes and DNA. The sample table holds about 100,000 distinct CDR3 sequences, of which about 4.4% were seen once. Around 21% of the sample comes from the top ten. The time point tag for this specimen amounts to: sample taken at primary tumor resection. Broad study findings and their caveats: A correlation was observed between the number of expanded intratumoral alpha and beta TCRs and the tumor nonsynonymous mutation count.

The material was lung tumor tissue, obtained at surgery. These receptors were collected from a male donor with early-stage non-small cell lung cancer.

The chain joins TRBV10-3 to TRBJ2-6; the D is unclear. The CDR3 extends over 15 amino acids. Germline assignment: CDR1 ENHRY and CDR2 SYGVKD. The V end lost 7 bases, the J end lost 2 bases, and 12 bases lay between the germline ends. CDR3 DNA sequence: TGTGCCATCACCCCCCAATTTCCTGGGGCCAACGTCCTGACTTTC. This gives the protein CAITPQFPGANVLTF.

This clonotype was recorded at least ten times. The rearrangement links TRBV5-1 to TRBJ1-3; D is unclear. CDR3 length: 15 amino acids. V gave up 0 bases and J gave up 0 bases, with 7 bases separating them. Germline V gives CDR1 SGHRS, CDR2 YFSETQ. The CDR3 loop reads CASSLESLSGNTIYF. CDR3 DNA sequence: TGCGCCAGCAGCTTGGAGTCCCTCTCTGGAAACACCATATATTTT.

This clonotype was detected many times. The gene calls are TRBV28 and TRBJ1-1; D is ambiguous. This CDR3 is 13 amino acids long. Trimming took 0 bases from V and 8 from J, leaving 10 bases between them. Germline CDR1 and CDR2: MDHEN and SYDVKM. The DNA of the CDR3 is TGTGCCAGCAGTTTATGGACGGAACCAGAAGCTTTCTTT. Translated: CASSLWTEPEAFF.

This clonotype was observed at least ten times. The chain recombines TRBV3-1 with TRBJ2-5; TRBD1 aligns across 8 bases. From germline, CDR1 is LGHDT and CDR2 YNNKEL (reference sequence). V shed 4 bases and J 5 bases; nucleotides not matched to a gene: 3. This CDR3 is built from 13 residues. CDR3 amino acids: CASSRTGSETQYF. For the CDR3, the DNA is TGTGCCAGCAGCCGGACAGGGTCTGAGACCCAGTACTTC.

In this sample, this clonotype turned up many times. The DNA of the CDR3 is TGTGCCAGCTCGTGGACGACTAGCGTTCCCTACGAGCAGTACTTC. Translated: CASSWTTSVPYEQYF. This chain uses TRBV18 with TRBJ2-7; TRBD2 aligns across 8 bases. The CDR3 covers 15 residues. V lost 6 bases to trimming and J lost 2 bases; unmatched junction nucleotides: 9. The germline CDR1 and CDR2 sequences are KGHSH and LQKENI. Full variable domain (remainder filled in from reference TRBV18 and TRBJ2-7): NAGVMQNPRHLVRRRGQEARLRCSPMKGHSHVYWYRQLPEEGLKFMVYLQKENIIDESGMPKERFSAEFPKEGPSILRIQQVVRGDSAAYFCASSWTTSVPYEQYFGPGTRLTVT.

This clonotype was observed at least ten times. The chain uses TRBV6-5 and TRBJ2-3; 11 bases line up with TRBD2. This CDR3 spans 15 amino acids. The germline V gene encodes CDR1 MNHEY and CDR2 SVGAGI. V dropped 7 bases and J dropped 2; count of bases not matched to a gene: 5. The CDR3 DNA reads as TGTGCCAGCATCGGGACTAGCGGCCCCACAGATACGCAGTATTTT. The encoded protein is CASIGTSGPTDTQYF.

This clonotype was detected many times. The chain joins TRBV4-2 to TRBJ2-5, with D perhaps TRBD2 (5 bases). Trimming removed 4 bases at V and 2 bases at J, with 14 bases between. The CDR3 loop spans 15 amino acids. From germline, CDR1 is LGHNA and CDR2 YNFKEQ. The CDR3 loop is CASSPIEGGQETQYF. The CDR3 nucleotides read TGTGCCAGCAGCCCTATCGAGGGCGGGCAAGAGACCCAGTACTTC.

J is TRBJ2-5 and V is TRBV7-9; D uncertain. There are 13 residues in the CDR3. Germline CDR1 is SEHNR and CDR2 is FQNEAQ (reference sequence). Trimming removed 1 base at V and 5 bases at J, with 8 bases between. The CDR3 is CASSLGVDETQYF. The CDR3, as DNA: TGTGCCAGCAGCTTAGGTGTGGACGAGACCCAGTACTTC.

At least ten counts were recorded for this clonotype. The V and J genes are TRBV6-1 and TRBJ1-5; D unresolved. The germline V gene encodes CDR1 MNHNS and CDR2 SASEGT. The CDR3 is 14 amino acids. Deletions cut 6 bases from V and 10 bases from J, with 19 bases between. Here the CDR3 reads CASSYPTDLFPQHF. Here the CDR3 DNA reads TGTGCCAGCAGCTACCCGACGGACTTATTTCCCCAGCATTTT.

This clonotype was detected only once. The genes are TRBV12-3 or TRBV12-4 and TRBJ2-5, with D possibly matching TRBD2 (7 bases). The CDR3 length is 15 residues. V lost 6 bases and J 3 bases, leaving 17 bases between the germline ends. CDR3 in amino acids: CASRKGGFYEETQYF. CDR3 in DNA: TGTGCCAGCAGAAAGGGGGGGTTTTACGAAGAGACCCAGTACTTC.

This clonotype has ten or more counts. The V call is TRBV4-1, the J call TRBJ2-4; D ambiguous. The CDR3 length is 12 residues. Germline-derived CDR1 and CDR2 are MGHRA and YSYEKL. The V and J ends lost 4 bases and 7 bases respectively, with 8 bases between them. The CDR3 loop is CASSPRGNIQYF. In DNA, the CDR3 is TGCGCCAGCAGCCCCCGAGGTAACATTCAGTACTTC.

A remark on this clonotype: With a much larger clone just one base away, this may be a read error. The chain recombines TRBV5-5 with TRBJ2-5; 9 bases fit TRBD2. Germline V gene lookup returns CDR1 SGHKS and CDR2 YYEKEE (reference sequence). CDR3 size: 16 residues. CDR3 sequence: CDSSFGAGGPQETQYF. For the CDR3, the DNA is TGTGACAGCAGCTTTGGAGCGGGAGGTCCCCAAGAGACCCAGTACTTC.

This clonotype showed up many times. V and J are TRBV7-9 and TRBJ2-1; TRBD2 agrees at 7 bases. V lost 2 bases to trimming and J lost 3 bases; unmatched junction nucleotides: 7. Germline V lookup: CDR1 SEHNR, CDR2 FQNEAQ (reference sequence). There are 16 residues in the CDR3. This CDR3 is CASSLLASGLYNEQFF. The CDR3 nucleotides are TGTGCCAGCAGCTTACTCGCTAGCGGCCTCTACAATGAGCAGTTCTTC. Complete variable domain (other parts from reference TRBV7-9 and TRBJ2-1): DTGVSQNPRHKITKRGQNVTFRCDPISEHNRLYWYRQTLGQGPEFLTYFQNEAQLEKSRLLSDRFSAERPKGSFSTLEIQRTEQGDSAMYLCASSLLASGLYNEQFFGPGTRLTVL.

This clonotype came up many times. This sequence joins TRBV20-1 and TRBJ2-1, with TRBD2 matching 10 bases. Per the germline V gene, CDR1 is DFQATT and CDR2 is SNEGSKA (reference sequence). This CDR3 is built from 14 residues. Trimming at V came to 3 bases and at J to 8 bases, leaving 7 bases not matched to a gene. In DNA, the CDR3 is TGCAGTGCTAGGGCTAGCGGGAGTGCCGATGAGCAGTTCTTC. It is translated as CSARASGSADEQFF.

This clonotype was seen many times. V usage is TRBV7-9 and J usage is TRBJ2-5; weak D call: TRBD1 (7 bases). In germline, CDR1 is SEHNR, CDR2 FQNEAQ (reference sequence). V was shortened by 1 base and J by 8 bases, with 17 bases between the two germline ends. CDR3 length: 15 amino acids. The CDR3: CASSLEEDREATQYF. CDR3 sequence (DNA): TGTGCCAGCAGCTTAGAGGAAGACAGGGAGGCCACCCAGTACTTC.

The chain employs TRBV28 and TRBJ1-5; 10 nucleotides agree with TRBD1. V dropped 3 bases and J dropped 11; count of bases not matched to a gene: 10. The germline V gene encodes CDR1 MDHEN and CDR2 SYDVKM. The CDR3 is 15 residues long. CDR3 loop: CASSFPTGTGETQHF. The CDR3 region has the DNA TGTGCCAGCAGTTTTCCAACCGGGACAGGGGAGACCCAGCATTTT.

There are many counts of this clonotype. The chain joins TRBV28 to TRBJ1-5; D unclear. V lost 10 bases to trimming and J lost 2 bases, with 9 bases between them. The CDR3 has 12 amino acids. Per germline, CDR1 MDHEN and CDR2 SYDVKM. CDR3 coding DNA: TGTGCCATCAACGGGGGCAATCAGCCCCAGCATTTT. It translates to CAINGGNQPQHF.

This clonotype has only a few counts. The chain couples TRBV12-3 or TRBV12-4 to TRBJ1-1, with 7 bases matching TRBD1. The CDR3 covers 13 residues. V gave up 3 bases and J gave up 5 bases; unmatched junction bases: 3. The CDR3 DNA sequence: TGTGCCAGCAGTTTTGAGGGGGCAACTGAAGCTTTCTTT. Translating gives CASSFEGATEAFF.

This clonotype was counted many times. V is TRBV7-9 and J is TRBJ2-3, with D unresolved. V was shortened by 2 bases and J by 4 bases, with 13 bases between the two germline ends. The CDR3 sequence is 15 residues long. Germline V gene sequence: CDR1 SEHNR, CDR2 FQNEAQ (reference sequence). As DNA, the CDR3 is TGTGCCAGCAGCTTATGGTCTTCCCCTGCAGATACGCAGTATTTT. It specifies CASSLWSSPADTQYF. The full variable domain, rest sourced from reference TRBV7-9 and TRBJ2-3, is DTGVSQNPRHKITKRGQNVTFRCDPISEHNRLYWYRQTLGQGPEFLTYFQNEAQLEKSRLLSDRFSAERPKGSFSTLEIQRTEQGDSAMYLCASSLWSSPADTQYFGPGTRLTVL.

J is TRBJ2-7 and V is TRBV7-9; 8 nucleotides line up with TRBD1. The V gene's germline CDR1 is SEHNR and CDR2 FQNEAQ (reference sequence). CDR3 size: 15 residues. With 4 bases clipped from V and 4 bases from J, the junction kept 9 bases outside the gene matches. The CDR3 DNA follows: TGTGCCAGCAGCTCCTCGGACAGGGACCAGTACGAGCAGTACTTC. Amino acids: CASSSSDRDQYEQYF.

This clonotype was detected many times. V gene TRBV13 combines with J gene TRBJ2-2; no definite D call. With 1 base removed from V and 7 bases from J, the gap between germline ends came to 7 bases. The germline CDR1 and CDR2 sequences are PRHDT and FYEKMQ (reference sequence). The CDR3 consists of 13 residues. CDR3 loop: CASSLAPSGELFF. The CDR3 region has the DNA TGTGCCAGCAGCTTAGCGCCGAGCGGGGAGCTGTTTTTT. Variable domain in full (rest from reference TRBV13 and TRBJ2-2): AAGVIQSPRHLIKEKRETATLKCYPIPRHDTVYWYQQGPGQDPQFLISFYEKMQSDKGSIPDRFSAQQFSDYHSELNMSSLELGDSALYFCASSLAPSGELFFGEGSRLTVL.

This clonotype was seen at least ten times. The chain links TRBV12-3 or TRBV12-4 to TRBJ1-2, with D tentatively TRBD1 (6 bases). Deletions cut 5 bases from V and 8 bases from J, with 15 bases between. The CDR3 is 13 amino acids. The CDR3 is CASSKLGHRGYTF. The CDR3 nucleotides are TGTGCCAGCAGTAAACTGGGACACAGAGGCTACACCTTC.

The table lists this clonotype with many counts. The chain links TRBV6-1 to TRBJ2-3; weak D call: TRBD2 (5 bases). There are 14 residues in the CDR3. Deletions cut 3 bases from V and 6 bases from J, with 13 bases between. Germline loops: CDR1 MNHNS, CDR2 SASEGT. CDR3 DNA sequence: TGTGCCAGCAGTGATAGTGGGAGAGGGGATACGCAGTATTTT. Translation: CASSDSGRGDTQYF.

This clonotype occurred many times. The V call is TRBV20-1, the J call TRBJ2-1, with 7 positions matching TRBD1. Losses at the gene ends were 0 bases for V and 4 bases for J; bases not matched to a gene: 21. This CDR3 is built from 20 residues. CDR1 is DFQATT, CDR2 SNEGSKA, per germline (reference sequence). This CDR3 is CSARDYRGQLPRTQYNEQFF. Written as DNA, the CDR3 is TGCAGTGCTAGAGATTATAGGGGACAGCTCCCGAGGACTCAATACAATGAGCAGTTCTTC.

This clonotype appeared many times. The chain has TRBV4-1 and TRBJ2-3; either TRBD1 or TRBD2 may supply D (7 bases each). V was cut by 0 bases and J by 5 bases, with 12 bases left in between. Germline V gene sequence: CDR1 MGHRA, CDR2 YSYEKL. The CDR3 is 15 residues long. CDR3 DNA sequence: TGCGCCAGCAGCCAAGAGACAGGGAGGGGAGATACGCAGTATTTT. Its translation is CASSQETGRGDTQYF.

This clonotype was seen ten or more times. The chain links TRBV3-1 to TRBJ1-1; unclear D gene. The CDR3 contains 13 residues. Deletions cut 4 bases from V and 4 bases from J, with 10 bases between. Germline assignment: CDR1 LGHDT and CDR2 YNNKEL (reference sequence). In DNA, the CDR3 is TGTGCCAGCAGCCCGCGGGCCTCCACTGAAGCTTTCTTT. It codes for CASSPRASTEAFF.

This clonotype occurred many times. The V gene is TRBV12-3 or TRBV12-4, the J gene TRBJ1-5, with no clear D. CDR3 length: 13 amino acids. V lost 1 base and J 3 bases, leaving 4 bases between the germline ends. The DNA of the CDR3 is TGTGCCAGCAGTTTAGTCCTCAATCAGCCCCAGCATTTT. Its protein is CASSLVLNQPQHF.